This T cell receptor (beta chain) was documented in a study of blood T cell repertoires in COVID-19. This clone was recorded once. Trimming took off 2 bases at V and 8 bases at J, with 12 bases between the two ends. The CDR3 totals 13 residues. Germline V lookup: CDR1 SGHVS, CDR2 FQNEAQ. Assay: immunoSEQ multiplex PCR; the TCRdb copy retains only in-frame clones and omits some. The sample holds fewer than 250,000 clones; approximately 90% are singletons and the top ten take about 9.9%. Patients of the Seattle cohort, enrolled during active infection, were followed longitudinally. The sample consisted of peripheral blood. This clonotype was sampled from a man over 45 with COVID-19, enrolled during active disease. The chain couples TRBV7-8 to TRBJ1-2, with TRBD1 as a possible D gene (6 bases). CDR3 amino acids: CASSLFDRSGYTF. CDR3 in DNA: TGTGCCAGCAGCTTATTTGACAGGTCGGGCTACACCTTC.